This T cell receptor beta chain was recorded in a study of blood T cell repertoires in COVID-19. Overall study: From the United States, Italy and Spain came samples of acute and convalescent COVID-19. The analysed material was cDNA or gDNA that came from T cells, B-cell-depleted T cells, or PBMCs.

Germline V gene data show CDR1 as SNHLY and CDR2 as FYNNEI. The V gene lost 2 bases and the J gene lost 2 bases, with 7 bases spanning the gap. The CDR3 length is 13 residues. The authors' processing: Amplification of reference gene primers provided the estimated nucleated cell counts. Libraries were prepared by immunoSEQ multiplex PCR; TCRdb keeps only in-frame clonotypes and omits some of them. V and J calls and clone size are copied from that table; D and trimming were computed from the DNA. The sample includes some 350,000 clones, more than 70% of them seen just once. The sample comprised peripheral blood. The clonotype comes from a man aged 25-45 years with active or convalescent COVID-19. The chain joins TRBV2 to TRBJ2-7; D call uncertain. This chain's CDR3 is CASSEPVTYEQYF. The DNA of the CDR3 is TGTGCCAGCAGTGAACCGGTAACCTACGAGCAGTACTTC.